Listed below are T cell receptor beta chains from one sample, sequenced in a study of blood T cells in healthy people across ages. Each CDR3 protein is one row after TCRdb ran MiXCR on the 5' RACE reads. The sample shows about 1.8 million distinct CDR3 sequences, around half of them seen only once. The sample consisted of blood. Receptors originate from a woman between 40 and 55 years old in good health. Each CDR3 is given with its conserved first and last residue. Each record gives: V gene, clone size, CDR3 protein. Some rows have no size entry. The others give once, few or many, or a class for an expanded clone.

TRBV11-2 NA CASSPHRGNEQFF
TRBV11-3 NA CASSIRLAGVQETQYF
TRBV9 once CASSGTGRGEAFF
TRBV7-9 few CASSFGTASGGSPLHF
TRBV6-2/TRBV6-3 NA CASAPYGGRGYGYTF
TRBV12-3/TRBV12-4 NA CASTRRGLVTEAFF
TRBV7-2 NA CASSQGREAYGYTF
TRBV10-3 NA CAIRIGQGDNSPLHF
TRBV6-5 NA CASRPGREYGYTF
TRBV4-3 many CASSQEFWDTQYF
TRBV15 NA CATSNFGETQYF
TRBV10-2 NA CASSEVGQGVLSGGYTF
TRBV10-3 NA CTISRQGSTDTQYF
TRBV6-5 few CASSSRSGGGETQYF
TRBV29-1 few CSVRRLADEQFF
TRBV29-1 NA CSVLLDPGYNEQYF
TRBV20-1 few CSAKRDYDTDTQYF
TRBV5-1 NA CASRWTSGGSYNEQFF
TRBV7-2 few CASSFNNQPQHF
TRBV20-1 few CITAGIYGYTF
TRBV13 few CASSLGGQRQFF
TRBV5-1 few CASSGGTSADTQYF
TRBV7-2 NA CASSGGGQGTYNEQYF
TRBV6-5 few CASSYMHEQFF
TRBV7-9 NA CASSLMGDPTDTQYF
TRBV7-9 few CASSFGQDEQYF
TRBV21-1 NA CASSTTQGTVQNNEQFF
TRBV7-9 few CASSLAGGQGGYSYEQYF
TRBV5-1 NA CASSLGLPSGTGSYEQYF
TRBV20-1 NA CSAPEAGDTQYF
TRBV7-2 NA CASGPGKGSAVNVLTF
TRBV27 NA CASGGVGEKLFF
TRBV4-1 NA CASSPTGNLAENIQYF
TRBV5-1 NA CASSPGTSGGMAGNEQFF
TRBV12-3/TRBV12-4 few CASSLWGFGSKNIQYF
TRBV12-5 NA CASGLGTSANNEQFF
TRBV28 NA CASRSRGRYEQYF
TRBV5-1 NA CASSFYLTDTQYF
TRBV5-6 NA CASSLKGGLSTEAFF
TRBV6-5 NA CASKADYSNQPQHF
TRBV12-3/TRBV12-4 few CASSLSETGVEQYF
TRBV6-1 NA CASSEAIARGAYNSPLHF
TRBV2 NA CASSDGTSGTDTQYF